The present entry profiles one T cell receptor (beta chain) with its context. Germline V gene data show CDR1 as SGHDT and CDR2 as YYEEEE. V was pared by 5 bases and J by 1 base, with 3 bases of the junction left unmatched. The CDR3 extends over 14 amino acids. The data are from a study of blood T cell repertoires in COVID-19. Study-level information: T cells, B-cell-depleted T cells, or PBMCs supplied cDNA or gDNA.

Original handling: By means of reference gene primer amplification, nucleated cell counts were estimated. The method was immunoSEQ multiplex PCR; TCRdb's version includes in-frame clones alone and lacks a portion of them. The V and J calls and the clone size are those of that table, but D and trimming were determined from the DNA. Among 150,000 to 200,000 clones listed, 88% were seen once. V and J are TRBV5-6 and TRBJ2-3, with 8 bases lining up with TRBD1. The sequence was obtained from a man aged 65 to 85 with active or convalescent COVID-19. The specimen sequenced was peripheral blood. The chain's CDR3 is CASSTTGGTDTQYF. The CDR3, as DNA: TGTGCCAGCAGTACGACAGGGGGCACAGATACGCAGTATTTT.